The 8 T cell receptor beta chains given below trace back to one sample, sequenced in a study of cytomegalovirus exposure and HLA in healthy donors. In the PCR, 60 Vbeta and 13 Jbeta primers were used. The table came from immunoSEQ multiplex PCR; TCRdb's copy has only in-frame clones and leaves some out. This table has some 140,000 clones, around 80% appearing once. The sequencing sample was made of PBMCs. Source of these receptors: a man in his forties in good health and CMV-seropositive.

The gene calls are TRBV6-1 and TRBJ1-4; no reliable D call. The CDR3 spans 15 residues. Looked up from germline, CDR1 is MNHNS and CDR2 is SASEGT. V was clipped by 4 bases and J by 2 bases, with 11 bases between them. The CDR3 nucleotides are TGTGCCAGCAGTGCCCTTTCTAATACTAATGAAAAACTGTTTTTT. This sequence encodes CASSALSNTNEKLFF.

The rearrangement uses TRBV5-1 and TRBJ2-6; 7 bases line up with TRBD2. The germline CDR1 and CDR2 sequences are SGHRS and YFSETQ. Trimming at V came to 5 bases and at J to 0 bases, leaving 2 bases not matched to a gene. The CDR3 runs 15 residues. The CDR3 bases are TGCGCCAGCAGTTGGACTAGCTCTGGGGCCAACGTCCTGACTTTC. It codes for CASSWTSSGANVLTF.

In DNA, the CDR3 is TGTGCCAGCAGCGTAGGATCTTTGGGAGGCACAGATACGCAGTATTTT. It translates to CASSVGSLGGTDTQYF. The chain uses TRBV9 and TRBJ2-3, with a tentative D call TRBD2 (5 bases). Deletions cut 0 bases from V and 1 base from J, with 12 bases between. Germline CDR1 SGDLS, CDR2 YYNGEE. CDR3 length equals 16 residues.

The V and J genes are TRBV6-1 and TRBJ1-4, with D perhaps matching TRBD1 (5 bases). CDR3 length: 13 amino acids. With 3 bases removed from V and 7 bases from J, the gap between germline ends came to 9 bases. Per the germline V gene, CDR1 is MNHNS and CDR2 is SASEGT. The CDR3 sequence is CASSDGGSEKLFF. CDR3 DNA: TGTGCCAGCAGTGACGGGGGGAGTGAAAAACTGTTTTTT.

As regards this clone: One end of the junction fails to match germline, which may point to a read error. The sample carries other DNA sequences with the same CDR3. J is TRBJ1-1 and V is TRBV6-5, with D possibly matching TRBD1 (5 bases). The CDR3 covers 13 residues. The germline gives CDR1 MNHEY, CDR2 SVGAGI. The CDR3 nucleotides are TGTGCCAGCAGTTACAGGAGGGGCACTGAGGCTTTCTTT. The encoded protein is CASSYRRGTEAFF.

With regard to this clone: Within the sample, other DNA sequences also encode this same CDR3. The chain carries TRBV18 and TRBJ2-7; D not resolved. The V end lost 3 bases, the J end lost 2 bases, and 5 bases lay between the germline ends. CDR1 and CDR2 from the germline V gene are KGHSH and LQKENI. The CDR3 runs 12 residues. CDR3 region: CASSPLPYEQYF. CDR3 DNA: TGTGCCAGCTCACCCCTACCCTACGAGCAGTACTTC. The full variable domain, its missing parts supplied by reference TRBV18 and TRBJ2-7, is NAGVMQNPRHLVRRRGQEARLRCSPMKGHSHVYWYRQLPEEGLKFMVYLQKENIIDESGMPKERFSAEFPKEGPSILRIQQVVRGDSAAYFCASSPLPYEQYFGPGTRLTVT.

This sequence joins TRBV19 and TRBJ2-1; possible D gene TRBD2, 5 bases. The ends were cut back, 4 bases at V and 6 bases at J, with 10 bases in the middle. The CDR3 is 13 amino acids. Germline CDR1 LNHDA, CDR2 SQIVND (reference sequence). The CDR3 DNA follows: TGTGCCAGTAGTAAACTAGTAGTCAATGAGCAGTTCTTC. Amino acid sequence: CASSKLVVNEQFF.

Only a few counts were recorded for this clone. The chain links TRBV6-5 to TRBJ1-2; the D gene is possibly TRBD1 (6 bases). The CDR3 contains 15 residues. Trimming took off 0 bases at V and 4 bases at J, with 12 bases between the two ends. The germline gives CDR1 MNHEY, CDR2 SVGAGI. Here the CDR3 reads CASSYSIQGLYGYTF. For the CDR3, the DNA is TGTGCCAGCAGTTACTCAATACAGGGCCTCTATGGCTACACCTTC.